A single sample gave rise to the 17 T cell receptor beta chains below, sequenced in a study of early T cells in non-severe SARS-CoV-2 infection. TCRdb itself ran the 5' RACE reads through MiXCR, one entry per CDR3 protein. In the table there are 75,000 to 100,000 distinct CDR3 sequences, 11% to 15% of which are singletons. The sample comprised whole blood. These receptor sequences come from an adult who was a healthcare worker with PCR-confirmed SARS-CoV-2 infection or an uninfected control (not recorded which).

The rearrangement links TRBV4-1 to TRBJ1-2, with D possibly matching TRBD1 (5 bases). Germline lookup yields CDR1 MGHRA and CDR2 YSYEKL. The CDR3 is 15 residues long. Trimming pared 1 base from V and 4 bases from J, leaving 13 bases between. CDR3 region: CASSQGGQTIYGYTF. The CDR3 DNA is TGCGCCAGCAGCCAAGGGGGCCAAACCATCTATGGCTACACCTTC.

This clonotype was detected only a few times. The chain joins TRBV9 to TRBJ1-1; the D is unclear. V lost 3 bases, J lost 1 base, and 10 bases lay in between. CDR3 length: 14 amino acids. Germline lookup yields CDR1 SGDLS and CDR2 YYNGEE. CDR3 nucleotide sequence: TGTGCCAGCAGCGGATTTCAGAAGAACACTGAAGCTTTCTTT. Amino acids: CASSGFQKNTEAFF.

The rearrangement joins TRBV5-1 to TRBJ1-4; D remains unclear. The germline CDR1 and CDR2 sequences are SGHRS and YFSETQ. The CDR3 runs to 14 residues. V was pared by 3 bases and J by 4 bases, with 10 bases between. The CDR3 reads CASSSRVNNEKLFF. The DNA of the CDR3 is TGCGCCAGCAGCTCACGGGTCAATAATGAAAAACTGTTTTTT.

For this clonotype: The CDR3 does not end in the conserved phenylalanine or tryptophan, so this is likely a read error. J is TRBJ2-7 and V is TRBV5-4; D perhaps matches TRBD1 (5 bases). This CDR3 region has 13 residues. Per the germline V gene, CDR1 is SGHNT and CDR2 is YYREEE (reference sequence). The germline V and J ends were trimmed by 9 bases and 0 bases, with 13 bases remaining between them. The CDR3 DNA reads TGTGCCACCAGACAGTGGAGCTCCTACGAGCAGTACCTC. Amino acid sequence: CATRQWSSYEQYL.

This clonotype was observed many times. This chain joins TRBV28 and TRBJ2-1, with unresolved D. V lost 7 bases and J lost 7, with 5 bases in between. The CDR3 extends over 10 amino acids. The V gene's germline CDR1 is MDHEN and CDR2 SYDVKM. CDR3 protein: CASKDNEQFF. The DNA for the CDR3 is TGTGCCAGCAAAGATAATGAGCAGTTCTTC.

This clonotype was detected many times. The chain has TRBV27 and TRBJ1-3; maybe TRBD1 (5 bases). V lost 6 bases to trimming and J lost 0 bases, with 12 bases between them. The CDR3 consists of 15 residues. Per germline, CDR1 MNHEY and CDR2 SMNVEV (reference sequence). In nucleotides, the CDR3 is TGTGCCAGCAGGGGGGACTGGAGCTCTGGAAACACCATATATTTT. It translates to CASRGDWSSGNTIYF.

The genes are TRBV7-9 and TRBJ1-1, with D possibly TRBD1 on 5 matching bases. Germline V gene sequence: CDR1 SEHNR, CDR2 FQNEAQ (reference sequence). The V end lost 1 base, the J end lost 7 bases, and 13 bases lay between the germline ends. This CDR3 contains 14 residues. CDR3 sequence (DNA): TGTGCCAGCAGCTTAGATTATGGGGCCCTTGAAGCTTTCTTT. It encodes CASSLDYGALEAFF.

This clonotype was seen a few times. The rearrangement joins TRBV7-2 to TRBJ2-7; 7 nucleotides line up with TRBD1. V shed 5 bases, J shed 5 bases, and the junction held 6 bases outside the gene matches. This CDR3 spans 13 amino acids. CDR1 and CDR2 (germline): SGHTA, FQGNSA. This CDR3 reads CASSNLQGNEQYF. The CDR3 bases are TGTGCCAGCAGCAACCTACAGGGGAACGAGCAGTACTTC.

Only a few counts were recorded for this clonotype. CDR3 DNA: TGCAGCGCCCGGACAGGGGGCAATGAGCAGTTCTTC. This sequence encodes CSARTGGNEQFF. The chain combines TRBV29-1 with TRBJ2-1; 10 bases map to TRBD1. The V and J ends lost 7 bases and 6 bases, in that order; junction bases with no gene match: 3. CDR1 and CDR2 from the germline V gene are SQVTM and ANQGSEA. This CDR3 comprises 12 residues.

The chain couples TRBV6-4 to TRBJ2-3, with 9 bases lining up with TRBD2. Trimming took 2 bases from V and 5 from J; bases not matched to a gene: 8. From germline, CDR1 is MRHNA and CDR2 SNTAGT. CDR3 length: 16 amino acids. This CDR3 is CASSDQRGAGRDTQYF. CDR3 in DNA: TGTGCCAGCAGTGACCAGCGGGGGGCGGGAAGAGATACGCAGTATTTT.

The chain is built from TRBV12-3 or TRBV12-4 and TRBJ1-2; 8 bases are a match to TRBD1. The V and J ends lost 3 bases and 0 bases, in that order; junction bases with no gene match: 3. The CDR3 has 15 amino acids. Here the CDR3 reads CASSFTGGSNYGYTF. The CDR3 nucleotides are TGTGCCAGCAGTTTCACAGGGGGTTCTAACTATGGCTACACCTTC.

This clonotype occurred a few times. This sequence joins TRBV19 and TRBJ2-7, with D possibly matching TRBD2 (5 bases). From germline, CDR1 is LNHDA and CDR2 SQIVND (reference sequence). The CDR3 is 13 residues long. Trimming pared 4 bases from V and 6 bases from J, leaving 13 bases between. CDR3 protein: CASSRGSAGEQYF. CDR3 nucleotide sequence: TGTGCCAGTAGTAGGGGATCCGCGGGCGAGCAGTACTTC.

This clonotype was picked up a small number of times. The chain combines TRBV28 with TRBJ2-3, with a tentative D call TRBD1 (5 bases). There are 15 residues in the CDR3. Germline CDR1 reads MDHEN; CDR2 reads SYDVKM. The V and J ends lost 3 bases and 2 bases respectively, with 12 bases between them. The CDR3 loop reads CASSFFRGSTDTQYF. The CDR3, as DNA: TGTGCCAGCAGTTTTTTTAGGGGTTCCACAGATACGCAGTATTTT.

The sample holds many counts of this clonotype. The chain employs TRBV4-2 and TRBJ2-5, with TRBD2 matching 11 bases. Germline CDR1 is LGHNA and CDR2 is YNFKEQ. V lost 4 bases, J lost 2 bases, and 6 bases stayed unmatched. The CDR3 loop spans 16 amino acids. The CDR3 DNA sequence: TGTGCCAGCAGCCCAAGGACTAGCGGGTTTCAAGAGACCCAGTACTTC. Translation gives CASSPRTSGFQETQYF.

The rearrangement links TRBV6-6 to TRBJ2-1; D may correspond to TRBD1 or TRBD2 (6 bases each). V lost 0 bases to trimming and J lost 6 bases, with 9 bases between them. The CDR3 is 14 amino acids. The germline V gene encodes CDR1 MNHNY and CDR2 SVGAGI (reference sequence). The CDR3 region is CASSYSRGANEQFF. The CDR3 DNA reads as TGTGCCAGCAGTTACTCGAGGGGGGCCAATGAGCAGTTCTTC.

This clonotype has only a few counts. In DNA form, the CDR3 reads TGTGCCAGTAGTAGACAGGTCCAGAACACTGAAGCTTTCTTT. This gives the protein CASSRQVQNTEAFF. The chain couples TRBV19 to TRBJ1-1; possible D gene TRBD1, 6 bases. The CDR3 is 14 amino acids. The V end lost 4 bases, the J end lost 1 base, and 10 bases lay between the germline ends. Germline V gene lookup returns CDR1 LNHDA and CDR2 SQIVND (reference sequence). The variable domain in full, with the rest retrieved from reference TRBV19 and TRBJ1-1, is DGGITQSPKYLFRKEGQNVTLSCEQNLNHDAMYWYRQDPGQGLRLIYYSQIVNDFQKGDIAEGYSVSREKKESFPLTVTSAQKNPTAFYLCASSRQVQNTEAFFGQGTRLTVV.

This clonotype showed up many times. The chain couples TRBV7-3 to TRBJ2-2, with D unclear. V lost 2 bases, J lost 6 bases, and 1 base lay in between. The CDR3 spans 11 residues. Germline V CDR1 and CDR2: SGHTA, FQGTGA. The CDR3 sequence: CASSLSGELFF. The CDR3 DNA sequence: TGTGCCAGCAGCTTATCCGGGGAGCTGTTTTTT.